This T cell receptor beta chain was sequenced in a study of T cells after yellow fever vaccination. Study-wide background: Fractions of low cell number were prepared using SMART-Seq v4 Ultra Low Input.

Germline CDR1 and CDR2: SGHTA and FQGNSA. J was trimmed by 7 bases and V by 4 bases; bases with no gene match: 7. CDR3 length: 15 residues. Study results and caveats: Bulk-population clonotypes that are abundant could appear as contaminants in FACS-sorted repertoires.

This clonotype occurred many times. Antigen unknown. By 5'RACE template switching, TCR cDNA was produced, with a universal primer site and UMIs added in the process. TCRdb processed the 5' RACE reads anew with MiXCR; each CDR3 protein has one entry. In the table there are about 360,000 distinct CDR3 sequences, over 5% of which are singletons. The TCR comes from a man aged 25 to 45 who received the YFV17D yellow fever vaccine. The source was PBMCs, collected 5 days after the yellow fever booster vaccination. The chain is built from TRBV7-2 and TRBJ1-5, with 10 bases identical to TRBD1. CDR3 nucleotides: TGTGCCAGCAGCTCACACGGGACAGGGGACCAGCCCCAGCATTTT. Its protein is CASSSHGTGDQPQHF. The variable domain in full, completed from reference TRBV7-2 and TRBJ1-5, reads GAGVSQSPSNKVTEKGKDVELRCDPISGHTALYWYRQSLGQGLEFLIYFQGNSAPDKSGLPSDRFSAERTGGSVSTLTIQRTQQEDSAVYLCASSSHGTGDQPQHFGDGTRLSIL.